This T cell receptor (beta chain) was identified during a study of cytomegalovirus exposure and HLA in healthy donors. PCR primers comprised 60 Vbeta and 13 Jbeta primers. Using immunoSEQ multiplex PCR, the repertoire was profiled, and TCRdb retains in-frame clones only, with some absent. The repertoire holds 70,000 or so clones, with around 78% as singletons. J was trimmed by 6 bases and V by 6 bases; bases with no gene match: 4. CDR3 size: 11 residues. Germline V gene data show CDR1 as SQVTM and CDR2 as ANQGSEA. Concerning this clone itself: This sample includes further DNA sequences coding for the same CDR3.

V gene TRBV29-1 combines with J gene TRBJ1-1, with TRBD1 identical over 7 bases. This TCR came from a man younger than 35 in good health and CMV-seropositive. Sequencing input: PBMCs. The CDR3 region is CSVERGPEAFF. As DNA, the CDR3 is TGCAGCGTAGAAAGGGGGCCTGAAGCTTTCTTT.